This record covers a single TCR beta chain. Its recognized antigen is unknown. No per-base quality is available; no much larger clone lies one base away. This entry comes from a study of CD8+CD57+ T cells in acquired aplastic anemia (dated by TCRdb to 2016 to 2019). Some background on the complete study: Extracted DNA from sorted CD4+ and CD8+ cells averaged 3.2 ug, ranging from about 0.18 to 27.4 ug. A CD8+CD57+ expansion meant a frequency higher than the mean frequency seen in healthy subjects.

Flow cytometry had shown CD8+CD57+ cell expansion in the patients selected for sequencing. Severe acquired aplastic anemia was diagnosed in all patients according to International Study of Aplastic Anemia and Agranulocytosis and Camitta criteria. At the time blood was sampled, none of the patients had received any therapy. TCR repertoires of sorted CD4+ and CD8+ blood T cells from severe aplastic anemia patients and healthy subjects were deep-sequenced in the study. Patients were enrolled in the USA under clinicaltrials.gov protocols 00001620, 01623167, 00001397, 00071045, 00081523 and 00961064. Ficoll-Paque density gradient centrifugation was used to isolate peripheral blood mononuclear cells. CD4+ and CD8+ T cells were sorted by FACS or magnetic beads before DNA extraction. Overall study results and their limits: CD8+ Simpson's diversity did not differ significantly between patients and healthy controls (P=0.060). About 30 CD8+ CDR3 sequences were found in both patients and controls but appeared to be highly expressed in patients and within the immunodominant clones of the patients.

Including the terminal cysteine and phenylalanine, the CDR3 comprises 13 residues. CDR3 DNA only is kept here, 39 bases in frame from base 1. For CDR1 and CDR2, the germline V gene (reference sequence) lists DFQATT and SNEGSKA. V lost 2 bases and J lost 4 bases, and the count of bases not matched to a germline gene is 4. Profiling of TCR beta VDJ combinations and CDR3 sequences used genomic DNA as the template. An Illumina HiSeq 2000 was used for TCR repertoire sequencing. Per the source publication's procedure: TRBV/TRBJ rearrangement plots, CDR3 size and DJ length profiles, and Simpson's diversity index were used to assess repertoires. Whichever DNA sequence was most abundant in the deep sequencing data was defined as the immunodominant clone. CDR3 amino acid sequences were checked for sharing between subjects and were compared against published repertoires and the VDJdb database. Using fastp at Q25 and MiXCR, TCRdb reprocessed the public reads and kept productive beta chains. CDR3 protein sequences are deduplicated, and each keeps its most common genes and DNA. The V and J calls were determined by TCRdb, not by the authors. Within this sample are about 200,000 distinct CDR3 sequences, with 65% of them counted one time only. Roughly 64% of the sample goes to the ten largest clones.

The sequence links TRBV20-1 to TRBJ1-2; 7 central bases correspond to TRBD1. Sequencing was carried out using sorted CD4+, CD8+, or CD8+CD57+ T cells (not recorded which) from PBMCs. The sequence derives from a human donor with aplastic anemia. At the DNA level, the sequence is TGCAGTGCTAGACCCCGGGACAGCTATGGCTACACCTTC. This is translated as CSARPRDSYGYTF.